The 30 T cell receptor beta chains below all came from one sample that was sequenced in a study of T-cell reconstitution after alpha-beta-depleted transplantation in children. It was with unique molecular identifiers that the TCRbeta library was prepared. TCRdb redid the calling of the PCR reads with MiXCR, one entry per CDR3 protein. Of some 260,000 distinct CDR3 sequences listed, 20% to 30% were seen once; the top ten hold about 5%. Here the sequenced sample was PBMCs, mostly from graft donor cells, taken 360 days after TCRalphabeta/CD19-depleted stem cell transplant. All receptors come from a female patient aged 2-10 years who had a stem cell transplant for congenital amegakaryocytic thrombocytopenia, so the T cells may come from the graft donor.

This clonotype was picked up a small number of times. The CDR3 sequence is CASSFPSTLAGGHSTDTQYF. CDR3 DNA sequence: TGTGCCAGCAGTTTTCCGTCCACTTTAGCGGGGGGGCATAGCACAGATACGCAGTATTTT. The chain links TRBV28 to TRBJ2-3, with 11 positions matching TRBD2. V lost 3 bases and J lost 0; bases outside the gene matches: 14. The germline gives CDR1 MDHEN, CDR2 SYDVKM. The CDR3 covers 20 residues.

The rearrangement uses TRBV7-8 and TRBJ2-7, with 8 bases lining up with TRBD1. Germline lookup yields CDR1 SGHVS and CDR2 FQNEAQ. This CDR3 is built from 15 residues. Germline trimming cut 5 bases from V and 2 bases from J; bases unmatched to any gene: 8. The CDR3 reads CASSPRMGQAYEQYF. The CDR3 nucleotides are TGTGCCAGCAGCCCTCGCATGGGACAGGCCTACGAGCAGTACTTC.

A single count supports this clonotype. The missing conserved phenylalanine or tryptophan at the end of this CDR3 makes a read error likely. The chain is built from TRBV4-1 and TRBJ2-2, with 8 positions matching TRBD2. This CDR3 region has 16 residues. Trimming at V came to 1 base and at J to 5 bases, leaving 6 bases not matched to a gene. CDR1 MGHRA and CDR2 YSYEKL come from the germline V gene. In DNA form, the CDR3 reads TGCGCCAGCAGCCAAGTCGGGGGGGAGGGTACCGGGGAGCTGTTTTGT. This translates into CASSQVGGEGTGELFC.

The chain combines TRBV28 with TRBJ2-7; TRBD1 matches 9 bases. Germline V gives CDR1 MDHEN, CDR2 SYDVKM. The CDR3 totals 17 residues. Trimming removed 4 bases from V and 3 bases from J; junction bases left unmatched: 13. Here the CDR3 reads CASSSEPWDRVSYEQYF. The CDR3 DNA sequence: TGTGCCAGCAGTTCGGAACCTTGGGACAGGGTAAGCTACGAGCAGTACTTC. Supplemented by reference TRBV28 and TRBJ2-7, the full variable domain reads DVKVTQSSRYLVKRTGEKVFLECVQDMDHENMFWYRQDPGLGLRLIYFSYDVKMKEKGDIPEGYSVSREKKERFSLILESASTNQTSMYLCASSSEPWDRVSYEQYFGPGTRLTVT.

As concerns this clonotype: The DNA is omitted, as the CDR3 cannot be located on it reliably, and the CDR3 follows TCRdb's listing. The rearrangement joins TRBV2 to TRBJ2-7; TRBD1, the table's D call, was not compared with the DNA. In germline, CDR1 is SNHLY, CDR2 FYNNEI. The length of the CDR3 is 13 amino acids, counting both ends. The CDR3: CASSPYWGQGSYF.

The rearrangement uses TRBV24-1 and TRBJ2-1; 11 bases line up with TRBD2. V dropped 4 bases and J dropped 4; count of bases not matched to a gene: 5. The CDR3 runs 16 residues. Germline V lookup: CDR1 KGHDR, CDR2 SFDVKD. As DNA, the CDR3 is TGTGCCACCAGTGACCCGACTAGCGGGGCTTACAATGAGCAGTTCTTC. Encoded protein: CATSDPTSGAYNEQFF.

This clonotype has more than one count but fewer than ten. The chain employs TRBV2 and TRBJ1-1; 8 bases are a match to TRBD1. CDR1 and CDR2 (germline): SNHLY, FYNNEI. The CDR3 totals 15 residues. The trim removed 3 bases at V and 11 bases at J, leaving 14 bases unmatched. CDR3 protein: CASSDNPGTGQRAFF. Written as DNA, the CDR3 is TGTGCCAGCAGTGACAACCCCGGGACAGGCCAACGGGCTTTCTTT.

J is TRBJ2-2 and V is TRBV4-1, with 7 bases that match TRBD1. CDR3 length equals 14 residues. V lost 5 bases and J lost 5; bases outside the gene matches: 5. Germline V gene data show CDR1 as MGHRA and CDR2 as YSYEKL. CDR3 sequence (DNA): TGCGCCAGCAGCTCCCGACAGGGAACCGGGGAGCTGTTTTTT. This gives the protein CASSSRQGTGELFF.

This clonotype was counted many times. This chain uses TRBV10-3 with TRBJ1-5; no clear D gene. CDR3 length: 15 amino acids. CDR1 ENHRY and CDR2 SYGVKD come from the germline V gene. Trimming cost V 3 bases and J 3 bases, with 12 bases left between them. CDR3: CAISERSANNQPQHF. The CDR3 DNA reads as TGTGCCATCAGTGAAAGATCGGCGAACAATCAGCCCCAGCATTTT.

This sequence joins TRBV20-1 and TRBJ1-6, with D uncertain. Trimming removed 3 bases from V and 7 bases from J, with 10 bases in between. CDR3 length: 13 residues. The V gene's germline CDR1 is DFQATT and CDR2 SNEGSKA (reference sequence). The DNA of the CDR3 is TGCAGTGCTAGTTTCAGGCCGAATTCACCCCTCCACTTT. Translating it yields CSASFRPNSPLHF.

The table lists this clonotype with a few counts. The chain is built from TRBV12-3 or TRBV12-4 and TRBJ2-5; TRBD2 matches at 13 bases. V lost 4 bases to trimming and J lost 4 bases; unmatched junction nucleotides: 0. The CDR3 loop spans 14 amino acids. CDR3 nucleotide sequence: TGTGCCAGCAGTTGGACTAGCGGGGGAGAGACCCAGTACTTC. The encoded protein is CASSWTSGGETQYF.

This clonotype was picked up a small number of times. CDR3 region: CASKNEGTSWNTEAFF. CDR3 sequence (DNA): TGCGCCAGCAAAAATGAGGGAACTTCTTGGAACACTGAAGCTTTCTTT. The rearrangement joins TRBV4-1 to TRBJ1-1; no firm D call. Trimming took off 7 bases at V and 1 base at J, with 19 bases between the two ends. The V gene's germline CDR1 is MGHRA and CDR2 YSYEKL. There are 16 residues in the CDR3.

This clonotype showed up many times. The chain recombines TRBV12-3 or TRBV12-4 with TRBJ2-1; 12 positions agree with TRBD2. V shed 5 bases, J shed 8 bases, and the junction held 4 bases outside the gene matches. The CDR3 totals 14 residues. This CDR3 reads CASSASGGVHEQFF. The CDR3 region has the DNA TGTGCCAGCAGTGCTAGCGGGGGGGTCCATGAGCAGTTCTTC.

This clonotype occurred once. CDR3: CSASSDRTYEQYF. The DNA for the CDR3 is TGCAGCGCTTCTTCGGACAGAACCTACGAGCAGTACTTC. This chain connects TRBV29-1 to TRBJ2-7, with D possibly being TRBD1 (6 bases). This CDR3 contains 13 residues. CDR1 and CDR2 from the germline V gene are SQVTM and ANQGSEA. V was trimmed by 7 bases and J by 2 bases, leaving 15 bases between them.

V gene TRBV5-1 combines with J gene TRBJ2-1; D is tentatively TRBD1 or TRBD2 (5 bases each). CDR3 size: 15 residues. The germline CDR1 and CDR2 sequences are SGHRS and YFSETQ. Deletions cut 0 bases from V and 7 bases from J, with 14 bases between. The CDR3 is CASSLEGSWGNEQFF. As DNA, the CDR3 is TGCGCCAGCAGCTTGGAAGGTAGCTGGGGGAATGAGCAGTTCTTC.

CDR3 DNA: TGCAGTGCTGCCCCCGGGACAAGTACAGATACGCAGTATTTT. This translates into CSAAPGTSTDTQYF. This sequence joins TRBV20-1 and TRBJ2-3, with a possible D match to TRBD1 (6 bases). This CDR3 region has 14 residues. In germline, CDR1 is DFQATT, CDR2 SNEGSKA (reference sequence). V dropped 5 bases and J dropped 3 bases, with 15 bases sitting between them.

The V gene is TRBV4-1, the J gene TRBJ1-1; possible D gene TRBD1, 6 bases. The ends were cut back, 5 bases at V and 5 bases at J, with 24 bases in the middle. Germline V gene data show CDR1 as MGHRA and CDR2 as YSYEKL. The CDR3 loop spans 17 amino acids. The CDR3 coding sequence is TGCGCCAGCAGCGACTGGACAGCCTCTCGTGCTGCGACTGAAGCTTTCTTT. It encodes CASSDWTASRAATEAFF.

The rearrangement links TRBV20-1 to TRBJ1-2, with D unresolved. Deletions cut 2 bases from V and 4 bases from J, with 8 bases between. The germline V gene has CDR1 DFQATT and CDR2 SNEGSKA (reference sequence). The CDR3 spans 12 residues. The DNA of the CDR3 is TGCAGTGCTAGAAAGACGGCCTATGGCTACACCTTC. Translating gives CSARKTAYGYTF.

In its sample, this clonotype was seen a few times. This chain connects TRBV7-2 to TRBJ2-7, with 7 bases aligning to TRBD2. Per the germline V gene, CDR1 is SGHTA and CDR2 is FQGNSA. The CDR3 is made up of 15 amino acids. With 0 bases clipped from V and 2 bases from J, the junction kept 4 bases outside the gene matches. CDR3 amino acids: CASSLASGSTYEQYF. The CDR3 nucleotides read TGTGCCAGCAGCTTAGCTAGCGGGTCCACCTACGAGCAGTACTTC.

This clonotype was observed many times. The chain joins TRBV5-1 to TRBJ2-2, with D perhaps matching TRBD1 (6 bases). V was pared by 4 bases and J by 0 bases, with 13 bases between. CDR3 length equals 16 residues. CDR1 and CDR2 (germline): SGHRS, YFSETQ. DNA of the CDR3: TGCGCCAGCAGCCGAACAGGGAGCACGAACACCGGGGAGCTGTTTTTT. Residues: CASSRTGSTNTGELFF. Based on the CDR3 plus reference TRBV5-1 and TRBJ2-2, the full variable domain is KAGVTQTPRYLIKTRGQQVTLSCSPISGHRSVSWYQQTPGQGLQFLFEYFSETQRNKGNFPGRFSGRQFSNSRSEMNVSTLELGDSALYLCASSRTGSTNTGELFFGEGSRLTVL.

This clonotype was seen a single time. The chain is built from TRBV7-3 and TRBJ2-1; TRBD1 agrees at 11 bases. The CDR3 is made up of 14 amino acids. The V gene's germline CDR1 is SGHTA and CDR2 FQGTGA. V was pared by 2 bases and J by 8 bases, with 2 bases of the junction left unmatched. The CDR3 region is CASSLRTGGDEQFF. CDR3 bases: TGTGCCAGCAGCTTACGGACAGGGGGCGATGAGCAGTTCTTC. Complete variable domain (other parts from reference TRBV7-3 and TRBJ2-1): GAGVSQTPSNKVTEKGKYVELRCDPISGHTALYWYRQSLGQGPEFLIYFQGTGAADDSGLPNDRFFAVRPEGSVSTLKIQRTERGDSAVYLCASSLRTGGDEQFFGPGTRLTVL.

This chain connects TRBV3-1 to TRBJ2-2; possibly TRBD2 for D (5 bases). V lost 2 bases to trimming and J lost 5 bases, with 15 bases between them. This CDR3 has 16 residues. Germline CDR1 reads LGHDT; CDR2 reads YNNKEL (reference sequence). The CDR3 loop reads CASSQSPSWRTGELFF. The DNA of the CDR3 is TGTGCCAGCAGCCAATCTCCTAGCTGGAGGACCGGGGAGCTGTTTTTT.

In its sample, this clonotype was seen a few times. The chain couples TRBV11-2 to TRBJ2-3; TRBD2 aligns across 9 bases. CDR1 is SGHAT and CDR2 is FQNNGV in the germline V gene. The J segment lost 0 bases and the V segment lost 5 bases, leaving 12 bases of the junction unmatched. The CDR3 has 18 residues. The CDR3: CASSKSSGGTASTDTQYF. The CDR3 DNA follows: TGTGCCAGCAGCAAATCGAGCGGGGGGACCGCTAGCACAGATACGCAGTATTTT.

The chain employs TRBV20-1 and TRBJ2-3; 8 bases map to TRBD2. Germline V gene data show CDR1 as DFQATT and CDR2 as SNEGSKA (reference sequence). V lost 5 bases and J lost 4; bases outside the gene matches: 14. The CDR3 runs to 16 residues. The CDR3, as DNA: TGCAGTGCTCCCCGACTAGCGAGGAGGTATTCAGATACGCAGTATTTT. Translated: CSAPRLARRYSDTQYF.

The table lists this clonotype with a few counts. The chain links TRBV12-3 or TRBV12-4 to TRBJ2-2; 9 bases line up with TRBD1. The junction had 1 base not matched to a gene; V was cut back by 4 bases and J by 4 bases. This CDR3 contains 14 residues. CDR3 coding DNA: TGTGCCAGCAGTTGGGACAGGGTCACCGGGGAGCTGTTTTTT. Its protein product is CASSWDRVTGELFF.

In regard to this clonotype: Germline and junction disagree at one end, which may indicate a read error. The chain combines TRBV20-1 with TRBJ2-2, with D possibly being TRBD1 (5 bases). Germline values: CDR1 DFQATT, CDR2 SNEGSKA (reference sequence). This CDR3 has 19 residues. The CDR3 loop reads CCARATPSNKGMYTGELFF. The CDR3 DNA sequence: TGCTGTGCTAGAGCAACTCCCTCAAACAAGGGGATGTACACCGGGGAGCTGTTTTTT.

This clonotype was recorded many times. The J gene is TRBJ2-7, the V gene TRBV2; D tentatively fits TRBD1 or TRBD2 (5 bases each). Trimming removed 6 bases from V and 4 bases from J, with 13 bases in between. This CDR3 comprises 13 residues. Germline CDR1 reads SNHLY; CDR2 reads FYNNEI. DNA for the CDR3: TGTGCCAGCAGCTCCGGGACGGAGTACGAGCAGTACTTC. Residues: CASSSGTEYEQYF.

V gene TRBV12-3 or TRBV12-4 combines with J gene TRBJ1-1, with D possibly matching TRBD1 (6 bases). The germline V and J ends were trimmed by 7 bases and 5 bases, with 14 bases remaining between them. CDR3 length: 13 residues. CDR3 region: CASKVGRGTEAFF. The CDR3 DNA sequence: TGTGCCAGCAAAGTGGGCAGGGGAACTGAAGCTTTCTTT.

Concerning this clonotype: This may come from a read error, since a much larger clone is one base off. As the CDR3 is not closed by the conserved phenylalanine or tryptophan, this likely results from a read error. This chain uses TRBV12-3 or TRBV12-4 with TRBJ1-1, with 7 bases fitting TRBD1. With V trimmed by 9 bases and J by 0 bases, 10 bases remained unmatched. The CDR3 consists of 15 residues. This chain's CDR3 is CASGGRGSMNTEAFS. Here the CDR3 DNA reads TGTGCCAGTGGGGGCAGGGGGAGCATGAACACTGAAGCTTTCTCT.

The chain recombines TRBV3-1 with TRBJ2-3, with D possibly called TRBD1 or TRBD2 (6 bases each). Trimming pared 4 bases from V and 4 bases from J, leaving 12 bases between. This CDR3 contains 14 residues. Germline V CDR1 and CDR2: LGHDT, YNNKEL (reference sequence). The CDR3 sequence is CASSRGARSDTQYF. The CDR3 DNA reads TGTGCCAGCAGCCGGGGGGCGCGCTCAGATACGCAGTATTTT.